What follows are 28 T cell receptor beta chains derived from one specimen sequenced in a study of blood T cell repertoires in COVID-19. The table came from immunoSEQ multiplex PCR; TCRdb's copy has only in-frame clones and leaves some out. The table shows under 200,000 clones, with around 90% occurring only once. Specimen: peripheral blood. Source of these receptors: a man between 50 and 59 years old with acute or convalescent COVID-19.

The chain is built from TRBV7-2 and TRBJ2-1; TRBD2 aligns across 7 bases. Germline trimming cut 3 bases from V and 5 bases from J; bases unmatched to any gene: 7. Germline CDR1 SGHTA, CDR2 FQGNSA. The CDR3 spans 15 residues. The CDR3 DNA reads TGTGCCAGCAGCTTGGTACTTGGGGGGGACAATGAGCAGTTCTTC. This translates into CASSLVLGGDNEQFF.

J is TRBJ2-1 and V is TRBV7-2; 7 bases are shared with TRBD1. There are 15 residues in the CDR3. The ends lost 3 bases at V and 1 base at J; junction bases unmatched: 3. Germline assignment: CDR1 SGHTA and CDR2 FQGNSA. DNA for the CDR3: TGTGCCAGCAGCTTGGGACAGCCGTCCTACAATGAGCAGTTCTTC. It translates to CASSLGQPSYNEQFF.

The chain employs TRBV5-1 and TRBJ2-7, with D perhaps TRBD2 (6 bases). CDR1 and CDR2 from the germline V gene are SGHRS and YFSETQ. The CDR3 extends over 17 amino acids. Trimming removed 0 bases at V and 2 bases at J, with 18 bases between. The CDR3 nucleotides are TGCGCCAGCAGCTTGGCTTTCGCGGGGACCGGGGCCTACGAGCAGTACTTC. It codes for CASSLAFAGTGAYEQYF.

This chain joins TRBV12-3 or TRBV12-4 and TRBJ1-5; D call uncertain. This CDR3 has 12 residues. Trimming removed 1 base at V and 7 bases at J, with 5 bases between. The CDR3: CASSLDRQPQHF. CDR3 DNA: TGTGCCAGCAGTTTAGACAGACAGCCCCAGCATTTT.

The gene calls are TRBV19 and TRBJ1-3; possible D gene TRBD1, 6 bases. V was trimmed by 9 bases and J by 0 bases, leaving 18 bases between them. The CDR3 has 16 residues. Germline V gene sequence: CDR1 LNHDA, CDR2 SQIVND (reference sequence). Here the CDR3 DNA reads TGTGCCAGCGTCCCGGACAGACTTCGCTCTGGAAACACCATATATTTT. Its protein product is CASVPDRLRSGNTIYF.

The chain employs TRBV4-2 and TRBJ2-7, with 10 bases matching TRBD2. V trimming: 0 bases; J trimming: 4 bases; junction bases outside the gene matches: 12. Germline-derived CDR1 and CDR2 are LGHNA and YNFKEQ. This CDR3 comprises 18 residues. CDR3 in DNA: TGTGCCAGCAGCCAAGAGGGGCAAGCGGGAGGGCCAATGTACGAGCAGTACTTC. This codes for CASSQEGQAGGPMYEQYF.

CDR3 amino acids: CASSSSEVPDTQYF. The CDR3 bases are TGTGCCAGCAGTTCTAGCGAAGTGCCAGATACGCAGTATTTT. The chain recombines TRBV28 with TRBJ2-3; possible D gene TRBD2, 6 bases. The CDR3 has 14 amino acids. Germline lookup yields CDR1 MDHEN and CDR2 SYDVKM. V was trimmed by 4 bases and J by 4 bases, leaving 12 bases between them.

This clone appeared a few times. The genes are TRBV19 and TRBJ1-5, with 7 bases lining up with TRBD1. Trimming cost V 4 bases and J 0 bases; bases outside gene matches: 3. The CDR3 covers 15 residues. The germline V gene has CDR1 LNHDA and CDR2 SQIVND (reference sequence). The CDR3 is CASSTGQYSNQPQHF. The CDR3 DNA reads TGTGCCAGTAGTACGGGACAGTATAGCAATCAGCCCCAGCATTTT.

The CDR3, as DNA: TGTGCCAGCAGCCCCCGAGAGGGATTACGAGAGACCCAGTACTTC. Amino acids: CASSPREGLRETQYF. V is TRBV11-2 and J is TRBJ2-5; D is perhaps TRBD2 (5 bases). V lost 5 bases and J 4 bases, leaving 17 bases between the germline ends. This CDR3 is built from 15 residues. From germline, CDR1 is SGHAT and CDR2 FQNNGV.

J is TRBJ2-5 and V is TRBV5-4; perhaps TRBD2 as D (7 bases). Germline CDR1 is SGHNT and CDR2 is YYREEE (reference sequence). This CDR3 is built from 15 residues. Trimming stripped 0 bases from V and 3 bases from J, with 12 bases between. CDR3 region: CASSLGGGAEETQYF. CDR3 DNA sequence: TGTGCCAGCAGCTTGGGAGGGGGGGCAGAAGAGACCCAGTACTTC.

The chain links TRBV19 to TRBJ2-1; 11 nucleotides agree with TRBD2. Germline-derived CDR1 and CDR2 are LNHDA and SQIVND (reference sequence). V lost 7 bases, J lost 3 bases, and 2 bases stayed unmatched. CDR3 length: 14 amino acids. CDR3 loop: CASKLAGDYNEQFF. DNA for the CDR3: TGTGCCAGTAAACTAGCGGGAGACTACAATGAGCAGTTCTTC. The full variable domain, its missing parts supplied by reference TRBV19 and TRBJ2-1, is DGGITQSPKYLFRKEGQNVTLSCEQNLNHDAMYWYRQDPGQGLRLIYYSQIVNDFQKGDIAEGYSVSREKKESFPLTVTSAQKNPTAFYLCASKLAGDYNEQFFGPGTRLTVL.

CDR3 loop: CATSDPSGAPTDTQYF. CDR3 bases: TGTGCCACCAGTGATCCTAGCGGGGCTCCCACAGATACGCAGTATTTT. This chain uses TRBV24-1 with TRBJ2-3, with TRBD2 identical over 9 bases. CDR3 length: 16 residues. The germline V gene encodes CDR1 KGHDR and CDR2 SFDVKD. Trimming took 3 bases from V and 2 from J; bases not matched to a gene: 5.

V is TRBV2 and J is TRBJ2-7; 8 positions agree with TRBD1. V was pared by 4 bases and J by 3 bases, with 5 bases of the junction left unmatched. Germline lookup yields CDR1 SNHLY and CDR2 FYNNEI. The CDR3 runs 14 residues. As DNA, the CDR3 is TGTGCCAGCAGTGTAGGAGGACAGGGCTACGAGCAGTACTTC. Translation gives CASSVGGQGYEQYF.

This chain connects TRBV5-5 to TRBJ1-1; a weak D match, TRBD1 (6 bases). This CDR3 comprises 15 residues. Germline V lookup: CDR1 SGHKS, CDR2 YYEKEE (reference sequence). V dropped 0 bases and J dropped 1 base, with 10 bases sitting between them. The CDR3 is CASSLEDRRNTEAFF. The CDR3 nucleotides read TGTGCCAGCAGCTTGGAAGACAGGCGGAACACTGAAGCTTTCTTT. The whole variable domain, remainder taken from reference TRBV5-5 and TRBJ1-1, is DAGVTQSPTHLIKTRGQQVTLRCSPISGHKSVSWYQQVLGQGPQFIFQYYEKEERGRGNFPDRFSARQFPNYSSELNVNALLLGDSALYLCASSLEDRRNTEAFFGQGTRLTVV.

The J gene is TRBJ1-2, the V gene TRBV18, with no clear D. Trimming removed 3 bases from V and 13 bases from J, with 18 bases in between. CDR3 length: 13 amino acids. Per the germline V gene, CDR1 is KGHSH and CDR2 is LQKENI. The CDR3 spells CASSPVSRSFSTF. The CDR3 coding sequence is TGTGCCAGCTCACCGGTTTCCAGGTCATTCTCCACCTTC.

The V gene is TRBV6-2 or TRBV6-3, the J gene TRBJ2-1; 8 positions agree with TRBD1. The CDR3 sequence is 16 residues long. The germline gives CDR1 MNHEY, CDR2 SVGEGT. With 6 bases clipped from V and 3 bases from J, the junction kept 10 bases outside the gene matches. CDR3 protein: CASSRQTGVSYNEQFF. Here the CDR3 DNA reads TGTGCCAGCAGCCGACAGACAGGGGTGAGCTACAATGAGCAGTTCTTC.

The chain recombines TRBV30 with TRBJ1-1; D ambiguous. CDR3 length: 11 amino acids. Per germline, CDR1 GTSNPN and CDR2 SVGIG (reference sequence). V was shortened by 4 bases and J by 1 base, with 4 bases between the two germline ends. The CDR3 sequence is CAWTRNTEAFF. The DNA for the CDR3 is TGTGCCTGGACTAGGAACACTGAAGCTTTCTTT. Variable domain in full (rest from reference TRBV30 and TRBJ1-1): SQTIHQWPATLVQPVGSPLSLECTVEGTSNPNLYWYRQAAGRGLQLLFYSVGIGQISSEVPQNLSASRPQDRQFILSSKKLLLSDSGFYLCAWTRNTEAFFGQGTRLTVV.

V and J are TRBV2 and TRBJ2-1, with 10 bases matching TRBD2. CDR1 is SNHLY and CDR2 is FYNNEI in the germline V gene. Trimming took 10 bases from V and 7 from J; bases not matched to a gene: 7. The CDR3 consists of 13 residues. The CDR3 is CATTGTSENEQFF. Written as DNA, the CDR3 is TGTGCCACCACCGGGACTAGCGAGAATGAGCAGTTCTTC.

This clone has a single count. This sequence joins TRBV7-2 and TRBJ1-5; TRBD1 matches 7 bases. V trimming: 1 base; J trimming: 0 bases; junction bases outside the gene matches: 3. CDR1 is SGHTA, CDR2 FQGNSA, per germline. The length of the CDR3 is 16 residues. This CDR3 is CASSLEGQLSNQPQHF. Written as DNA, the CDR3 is TGTGCCAGCAGCTTAGAGGGACAGCTTAGCAATCAGCCCCAGCATTTT. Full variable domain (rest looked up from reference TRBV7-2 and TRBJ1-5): GAGVSQSPSNKVTEKGKDVELRCDPISGHTALYWYRQSLGQGLEFLIYFQGNSAPDKSGLPSDRFSAERTGGSVSTLTIQRTQQEDSAVYLCASSLEGQLSNQPQHFGDGTRLSIL.

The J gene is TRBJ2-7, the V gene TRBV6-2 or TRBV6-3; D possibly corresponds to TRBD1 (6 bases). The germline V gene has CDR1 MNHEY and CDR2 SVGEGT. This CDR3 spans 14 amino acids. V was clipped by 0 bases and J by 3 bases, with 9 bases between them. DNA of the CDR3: TGTGCCAGCAGTTACTCGCAAGGGGGCTACGAGCAGTACGTC. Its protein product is CASSYSQGGYEQYV.

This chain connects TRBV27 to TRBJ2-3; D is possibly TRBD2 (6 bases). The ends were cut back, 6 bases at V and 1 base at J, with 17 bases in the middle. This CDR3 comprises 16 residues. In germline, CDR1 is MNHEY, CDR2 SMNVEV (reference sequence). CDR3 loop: CASSPGWRRGTDTQYF. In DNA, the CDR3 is TGTGCCAGCAGCCCCGGCTGGCGGAGGGGCACAGATACGCAGTATTTT.

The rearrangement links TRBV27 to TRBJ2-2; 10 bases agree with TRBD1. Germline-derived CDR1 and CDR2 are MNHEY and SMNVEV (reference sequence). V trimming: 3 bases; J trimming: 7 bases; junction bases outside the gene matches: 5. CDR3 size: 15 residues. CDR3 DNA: TGTGCCAGCAGTTTTGGGACAGGGGTAGGCGGGGAGCTGTTTTTT. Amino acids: CASSFGTGVGGELFF.

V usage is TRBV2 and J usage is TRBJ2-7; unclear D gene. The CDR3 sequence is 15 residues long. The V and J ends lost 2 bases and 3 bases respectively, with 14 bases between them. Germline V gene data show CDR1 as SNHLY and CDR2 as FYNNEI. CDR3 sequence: CASSERSGQGYEQYV. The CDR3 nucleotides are TGTGCCAGCAGTGAAAGGTCAGGCCAAGGCTACGAGCAGTACGTC.

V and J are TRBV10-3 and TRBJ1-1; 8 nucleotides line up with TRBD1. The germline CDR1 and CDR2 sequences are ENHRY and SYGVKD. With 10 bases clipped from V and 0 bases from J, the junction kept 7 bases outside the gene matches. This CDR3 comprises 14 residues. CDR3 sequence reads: CATRTGSVNTEAFF. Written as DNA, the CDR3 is TGTGCCACAAGGACAGGGAGCGTGAACACTGAAGCTTTCTTT.

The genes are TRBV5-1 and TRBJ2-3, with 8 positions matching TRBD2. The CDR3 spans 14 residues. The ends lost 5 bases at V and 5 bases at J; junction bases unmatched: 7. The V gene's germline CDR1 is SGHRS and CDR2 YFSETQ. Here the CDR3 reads CASSMAGGRDTQYF. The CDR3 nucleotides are TGCGCCAGCAGTATGGCGGGAGGAAGAGATACGCAGTATTTT.

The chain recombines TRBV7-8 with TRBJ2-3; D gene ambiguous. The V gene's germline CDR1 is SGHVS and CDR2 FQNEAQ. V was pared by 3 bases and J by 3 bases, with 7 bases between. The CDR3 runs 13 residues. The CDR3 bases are TGTGCCAGCAGCTTTGGGCAAACAGATACGCAGTATTTT. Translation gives CASSFGQTDTQYF.

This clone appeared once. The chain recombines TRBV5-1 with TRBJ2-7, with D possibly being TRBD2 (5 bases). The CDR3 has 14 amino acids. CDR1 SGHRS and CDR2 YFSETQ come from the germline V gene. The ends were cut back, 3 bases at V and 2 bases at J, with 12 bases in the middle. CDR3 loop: CASSSEPGAYEQYV. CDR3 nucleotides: TGCGCCAGCAGCTCCGAACCCGGGGCCTACGAGCAGTACGTC.

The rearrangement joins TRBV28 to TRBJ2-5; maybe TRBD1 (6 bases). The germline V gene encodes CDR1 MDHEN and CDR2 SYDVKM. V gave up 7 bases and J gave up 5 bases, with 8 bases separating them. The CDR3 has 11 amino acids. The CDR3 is CASTQGETQYF. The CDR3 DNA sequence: TGTGCCAGCACCCAGGGGGAGACCCAGTACTTC. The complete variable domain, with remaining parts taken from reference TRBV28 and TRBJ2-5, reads DVKVTQSSRYLVKRTGEKVFLECVQDMDHENMFWYRQDPGLGLRLIYFSYDVKMKEKGDIPEGYSVSREKKERFSLILESASTNQTSMYLCASTQGETQYFGPGTRLLVL.